The 27 T cell receptor beta chains below all came from one sample that was sequenced in a study of graft-versus-host responses after intestinal transplantation. The table came from immunoSEQ multiplex PCR; TCRdb's copy has only in-frame clones and leaves some out. In the table there are roughly 110,000 clones, more than 90% of which are singletons. What these receptors recognize is not known. Source: unstimulated CD4+ T cells sorted from spleen or lymph node cells, taken before transplant. The receptors originated from a human donor who was the organ donor for an intestinal transplant.

This chain connects TRBV5-6 to TRBJ2-1; D remains ambiguous. This CDR3 is 14 amino acids long. V was clipped by 0 bases and J by 3 bases, with 7 bases between them. The germline V gene encodes CDR1 SGHDT and CDR2 YYEEEE. The CDR3 loop is CASSLVAVYNEQFF. The CDR3 bases are TGTGCCAGCAGCTTGGTAGCAGTCTACAATGAGCAGTTCTTC.

The chain joins TRBV28 to TRBJ1-5; unclear D gene. Trimming pared 3 bases from V and 0 bases from J, leaving 15 bases between. Germline-derived CDR1 and CDR2 are MDHEN and SYDVKM. The CDR3 is 17 residues long. CDR3 DNA sequence: TGTGCCAGCAGTTTCTCCTCCTTTAGAAGTAGCAATCAGCCCCAGCATTTT. It is translated as CASSFSSFRSSNQPQHF. Full variable domain (outside the CDR3, taken from reference TRBV28 and TRBJ1-5): DVKVTQSSRYLVKRTGEKVFLECVQDMDHENMFWYRQDPGLGLRLIYFSYDVKMKEKGDIPEGYSVSREKKERFSLILESASTNQTSMYLCASSFSSFRSSNQPQHFGDGTRLSIL.

This clone was seen only once. The V and J genes are TRBV4-1 and TRBJ2-5, with 9 bases matching TRBD2. CDR1 and CDR2 from the germline V gene are MGHRA and YSYEKL. The CDR3 runs to 17 residues. Losses at the gene ends were 1 base for V and 0 bases for J; bases not matched to a gene: 6. DNA of the CDR3: TGCGCCAGCAGCCAAGGGCTAGCGGGAACGTACCAAGAGACCCAGTACTTC. Translated: CASSQGLAGTYQETQYF.

The gene calls are TRBV5-1 and TRBJ2-1, with D tentatively TRBD2 (6 bases). This CDR3 has 16 residues. Trimming removed 1 base from V and 0 bases from J, with 11 bases in between. The germline gives CDR1 SGHRS, CDR2 YFSETQ. The CDR3 nucleotides read TGCGCCAGCAGCTTGATCGCGGGGAGCTCCTACAATGAGCAGTTCTTC. It yields the protein CASSLIAGSSYNEQFF.

The rearrangement links TRBV27 to TRBJ2-5; TRBD2 might be the D (6 bases). Trimming took off 2 bases at V and 7 bases at J, with 11 bases between the two ends. The CDR3 contains 13 residues. The germline V gene encodes CDR1 MNHEY and CDR2 SMNVEV (reference sequence). The CDR3 is CASSLRESGTQYF. The CDR3 region has the DNA TGTGCCAGCAGTTTACGGGAGTCGGGGACCCAGTACTTC.

The chain joins TRBV7-9 to TRBJ2-5, with 13 nucleotides matching TRBD2. CDR1 is SEHNR and CDR2 is FQNEAQ in the germline V gene (reference sequence). The ends lost 5 bases at V and 5 bases at J; junction bases unmatched: 8. There are 16 residues in the CDR3. CDR3 in amino acids: CASSPATSGRSETQYF. CDR3 nucleotides: TGTGCCAGCAGCCCCGCGACTAGCGGGAGGTCGGAGACCCAGTACTTC.

The V and J genes are TRBV30 and TRBJ2-1; 8 positions match TRBD2. Germline V gene sequence: CDR1 GTSNPN, CDR2 SVGIG (reference sequence). This CDR3 region has 14 residues. V was pared by 0 bases and J by 10 bases, with 8 bases of the junction left unmatched. In DNA form, the CDR3 reads TGTGCCTGGAGTGTACGGCGGGAGGCCGGAGAGCAGTTCTTC. Its protein product is CAWSVRREAGEQFF.

V gene TRBV11-2 combines with J gene TRBJ2-5; D not certain. CDR1 is SGHAT and CDR2 is FQNNGV in the germline V gene. This CDR3 has 14 residues. Trimming stripped 3 bases from V and 3 bases from J, with 11 bases between. This CDR3 is CASSFLFREETQYF. DNA of the CDR3: TGTGCCAGCAGCTTCTTGTTTAGAGAAGAGACCCAGTACTTC.

The chain joins TRBV7-2 to TRBJ2-1, with 10 bases lining up with TRBD2. V shed 5 bases, J shed 10 bases, and the junction held 8 bases outside the gene matches. Germline CDR1 reads SGHTA; CDR2 reads FQGNSA. CDR3 length: 14 amino acids. CDR3 bases: TGTGCCAGCAGCACTCTAGCGGGAGCTAGCGAGCAGTTCTTC. This gives the protein CASSTLAGASEQFF.

The V and J genes are TRBV20-1 and TRBJ2-5, with D perhaps TRBD1 (5 bases). The germline V gene has CDR1 DFQATT and CDR2 SNEGSKA (reference sequence). The CDR3 covers 11 residues. Trimming left V 6 bases short and J 5 bases short, with 10 bases between. CDR3 sequence reads: CSAPPGETQYF. The CDR3 DNA sequence: TGCAGTGCGCCGCCAGGGGAGACCCAGTACTTC.

This clone showed up just once. The V and J genes are TRBV6-5 and TRBJ2-7; the match to TRBD2 covers 7 bases. Germline values: CDR1 MNHEY, CDR2 SVGAGI. This CDR3 comprises 15 residues. Trimming took 5 bases from V and 3 from J; bases not matched to a gene: 10. The DNA of the CDR3 is TGTGCCAGCAGTAGAGGGACTACCGAATACTACGAGCAGTACTTC. This sequence encodes CASSRGTTEYYEQYF.

The chain joins TRBV2 to TRBJ1-2, with TRBD1 matching 7 bases. Germline-derived CDR1 and CDR2 are SNHLY and FYNNEI. The CDR3 contains 13 residues. J gave up 4 bases and V 9 bases, and 8 bases lay outside the gene matches. CDR3 in DNA: TGTGCCAGTGCTGACAGGGACCCCTATGGCTACACCTTC. As protein: CASADRDPYGYTF.

The chain recombines TRBV29-1 with TRBJ1-2, with TRBD1 identical over 7 bases. The V and J ends lost 8 bases and 7 bases, in that order; junction bases with no gene match: 13. This CDR3 comprises 13 residues. From germline, CDR1 is SQVTM and CDR2 ANQGSEA. The CDR3 DNA is TGCAGCATCAAAAGGGGGCTGTTAGGTGGCTACACCTTC. This encodes CSIKRGLLGGYTF.

The CDR3 DNA is TGTGCCAGCAGCCGAGGGGGGGATCAGCCCCAGCATTTT. Protein sequence: CASSRGGDQPQHF. J is TRBJ1-5 and V is TRBV5-4; a weak D match, TRBD1 (6 bases). The germline V and J ends were trimmed by 4 bases and 5 bases, with 10 bases remaining between them. The length of the CDR3 is 13 residues. The germline V gene encodes CDR1 SGHNT and CDR2 YYREEE (reference sequence).

The V gene is TRBV28, the J gene TRBJ2-6; possibly TRBD1 for D (5 bases). This CDR3 contains 15 residues. Germline V gene data show CDR1 as MDHEN and CDR2 as SYDVKM. Trimming stripped 5 bases from V and 3 bases from J, with 11 bases between. CDR3 sequence (DNA): TGTGCCAGCAGTCCTCAGGGAAGTGGGGCCAACGTCCTGACTTTC. This codes for CASSPQGSGANVLTF.

The V gene is TRBV14, the J gene TRBJ2-1; 9 bases match TRBD1. Germline values: CDR1 SGHDN, CDR2 FVKESK. This CDR3 is 14 amino acids long. J gave up 6 bases and V 4 bases, and 4 bases lay outside the gene matches. The CDR3 sequence: CASSPNRGPNEQFF. CDR3 DNA: TGTGCCAGCAGCCCGAACAGGGGGCCCAATGAGCAGTTCTTC.

This sequence joins TRBV4-1 and TRBJ1-4, with no clear D. CDR1 and CDR2 from the germline V gene are MGHRA and YSYEKL. V was shortened by 0 bases and J by 8 bases, with 7 bases between the two germline ends. CDR3 length: 13 amino acids. The CDR3 DNA reads as TGCGCCAGCAGCCAAGAATTGAAGGAAAAACTGTTTTTT. Its protein product is CASSQELKEKLFF.

This chain joins TRBV2 and TRBJ1-1; tentative D call: TRBD1 (6 bases). Germline V gene lookup returns CDR1 SNHLY and CDR2 FYNNEI. V lost 6 bases to trimming and J lost 3 bases, with 14 bases between them. This CDR3 is built from 14 residues. The CDR3 DNA reads TGTGCCAGCAGAGTCGGGACATTGGACACTGAAGCTTTCTTT. Its protein product is CASRVGTLDTEAFF.

The V call is TRBV30, the J call TRBJ1-1, with D perhaps matching TRBD1 (5 bases). V gave up 2 bases and J gave up 0 bases, with 10 bases separating them. Per the germline V gene, CDR1 is GTSNPN and CDR2 is SVGIG (reference sequence). CDR3 length equals 14 residues. CDR3 loop: CAWSSGTVNTEAFF. The CDR3 nucleotides are TGTGCCTGGAGTTCAGGGACGGTGAACACTGAAGCTTTCTTT.

The rearrangement links TRBV18 to TRBJ1-3; D is undetermined. From germline, CDR1 is KGHSH and CDR2 LQKENI. This CDR3 has 14 residues. The ends were cut back, 3 bases at V and 6 bases at J, with 12 bases in the middle. CDR3 DNA: TGTGCCAGCTCACCGAATCTAAAAGAAAACACCATATATTTT. Translation: CASSPNLKENTIYF. The entire variable domain, with the rest obtained from reference TRBV18 and TRBJ1-3, is as follows: NAGVMQNPRHLVRRRGQEARLRCSPMKGHSHVYWYRQLPEEGLKFMVYLQKENIIDESGMPKERFSAEFPKEGPSILRIQQVVRGDSAAYFCASSPNLKENTIYFGEGSWLTVV.

On this clone itself: The sample holds other DNA sequences that translate to the same CDR3. The gene calls are TRBV5-1 and TRBJ1-3, with D unclear. The CDR3 has 14 residues. Between the trimmed V and J ends, which lost 0 bases and 4 bases, there was a span of 8 bases. In germline, CDR1 is SGHRS, CDR2 YFSETQ. CDR3: CASSLGGSGNTIYF. For the CDR3, the DNA is TGCGCCAGCAGCTTGGGTGGTTCCGGAAACACCATATATTTT.

Only one count was recorded for this clone. The V gene is TRBV15, the J gene TRBJ2-3; possibly TRBD1 for D (5 bases). Trimming removed 2 bases from V and 0 bases from J, with 12 bases in between. CDR3 length: 16 residues. Germline V gives CDR1 LNHNV, CDR2 YYDKDF (reference sequence). The CDR3 DNA reads as TGTGCCACCAGCAGACAGGGATTCCCTAGCACAGATACGCAGTATTTT. Amino acids: CATSRQGFPSTDTQYF.

This CDR3 is CASSPRAGDTGELFF. CDR3 in DNA: TGTGCCAGCAGCCCGCGGGCAGGGGACACCGGGGAGCTGTTTTTT. The chain is built from TRBV7-2 and TRBJ2-2, with a weak D call TRBD1 (6 bases). V dropped 5 bases and J dropped 3 bases, with 13 bases sitting between them. The CDR3 totals 15 residues. Germline assignment: CDR1 SGHTA and CDR2 FQGNSA.

The J gene is TRBJ2-7, the V gene TRBV15; 8 nucleotides agree with TRBD1. There are 14 residues in the CDR3. Per the germline V gene, CDR1 is LNHNV and CDR2 is YYDKDF (reference sequence). J was trimmed by 1 base and V by 3 bases; bases with no gene match: 2. Written as DNA, the CDR3 is TGTGCCACCAGCAGGGACAGGGTTTCCTACGAGCAGTACTTC. Amino acid sequence: CATSRDRVSYEQYF.

Of note for this clone: At one of its ends the junction is not consistent with the germline gene, which may arise from a read error. The rearrangement uses TRBV7-2 and TRBJ2-3, with 12 bases matching TRBD2. Germline CDR1 reads SGHTA; CDR2 reads FQGNSA. This CDR3 is built from 16 residues. The CDR3 DNA reads TGTGCCAGCAGCCTAGCGGGAGGGCCCGTCACAGATACGCAGTATTTT. This translates into CASSLAGGPVTDTQYF.

Here the CDR3 reads CASSDRAGRYEQYF. The DNA of the CDR3 is TGTGCCAGCAGTGACAGGGCCGGGCGCTACGAGCAGTACTTC. The gene calls are TRBV6-1 and TRBJ2-7; TRBD1 is a possible D gene (5 bases). From germline, CDR1 is MNHNS and CDR2 SASEGT. CDR3 length equals 14 residues. V gave up 3 bases and J gave up 3 bases, with 12 bases separating them.

The V and J genes are TRBV30 and TRBJ2-3; D possibly corresponds to TRBD2 (6 bases). Trimming shortened V by 2 bases and J by 4 bases, and 13 bases separated the two germline ends. The CDR3 totals 14 residues. The germline gives CDR1 GTSNPN, CDR2 SVGIG (reference sequence). CDR3 sequence (DNA): TGTGCCTGGAGTCTCGGGAGCACTGCAGATACGCAGTATTTT. It encodes CAWSLGSTADTQYF.